This T cell receptor beta chain is from a study of blood T cell repertoires in COVID-19. Study context: Sample material is recorded as cDNA or gDNA derived from T cells, B-cell-depleted T cells, or PBMCs.

CDR1 is SEHNR, CDR2 FQNEAQ, per germline (reference sequence). V lost 6 bases and J lost 6; bases outside the gene matches: 17. The CDR3 runs to 18 residues. In terms of age and location, participants ranged from roughly 18 to 100 years and lived in about 25 US areas. TCRdb's table, derived via immunoSEQ multiplex PCR, lists solely in-frame clones and lacks some. Counted here are about 240,000 clones, about 89% occurring once; the ten biggest clones make up approximately 4.1%. The chain joins TRBV7-9 to TRBJ1-2; 12 bases agree with TRBD1. The material sequenced was PBMCs or T cells enriched from blood (not recorded which). This TCR derives from a woman in her twenties or thirties who had recovered from COVID-19. The CDR3 DNA reads TGTGCCAGCAGTTTGGGTATCTGGGGGGACAGGGGGCTGGATGGCTACACCTTC. It is translated as CASSLGIWGDRGLDGYTF.